Given below is one TCR beta chain in context. The antigen this receptor binds is unknown. Base qualities are missing; no much larger clone stands one base away. The sample is drawn from a study of T cell responses to AZD1222 COVID-19 vaccine (dated by TCRdb to the early 2020s). Broadly, across the study: AZD1222 recipients whose second dose came at about 4 weeks and those whose second dose came at about 12 weeks were combined into one group, since spike-specific TCR depth and breadth did not differ between the two schedules. A total of 233 trial participants underwent TCR sequencing, of whom about 210 received two doses of AZD1222 and approximately 25 received two doses of the MenACWY control vaccine. Trial participants were enrolled by age into subgroups of 18-55, 56-69 and 70-plus years, and around 150, 28 and 57 TCR-sequenced participants, respectively, were included in these subgroups.

The CDR3 regions of human TCRbeta chains were analyzed by immunosequencing. On the study's bioinformatics: Repertoire TCRs were checked for matches against a reference library of SARS-CoV-2-specific TCRs that had been generated using the MIRA antigen-specificity platform. Breadth was defined as the fraction of unique TCRs that were SARS-CoV-2-associated, and depth was defined as the fraction of total T cells that were SARS-CoV-2-associated. Using the MIRA data, each spike-specific TCR was mapped to the spike region that the TCR reacts to and placed in a CD4 or CD8 class. Log10-transformed breadth and depth values were compared by one-way ANOVA with Sidak's multiple comparisons tests. TCRdb stores this immuneACCESS table with in-frame sequences only. Part of the clones is absent; in the studies checked, under half of the shortfall reflects unresolved V genes, and no reason is known for the rest. The DNA was the basis for D and trimming; V, J and clone size are from that table. Counted in this sample were 90,000 to 110,000 clones; around 80% of them appeared once. Approximately 5% of the sample is held by the ten biggest clonotypes.

What the authors observed across the whole study: The whole spike protein was spanned by vaccine-associated CD4 TCRs, and dominant responses were seen in regions 160-218 and 743-854. Participants were mostly white British and included more females than males, and it was suggested by the authors that clonal diversity may have been underestimated. No day 14 peak-response samples were available, so repertoires were characterized only after the peak T cell response. Conclusions about previously exposed vaccinees were limited because only a handful of AZD1222 recipients were SARS-CoV-2 seropositive at baseline. In the small 56-69-year group, the increase in depth fell short of significance, most likely because of low power. Reportedly, close to half of the unique spike-specific TCRs recognized epitopes lying outside the regions that are mutated in the B.1.351 and B.1.1.7 variants. A significant rise in spike-specific TCR breadth and depth was observed after two AZD1222 doses relative to day 0 and relative to MenACWY recipients.

In light of the paper, this sample's time point label describes: baseline before first vaccination. Samples from vaccinated people were obtained from the UK trials COV001 and COV002, which included a single-blind randomized controlled phase 2/3 trial of AZD1222 (ChAdOx1 nCoV-19) in healthy adults. For TCRbeta chain sequencing, PBMC samples from trial participants were taken at day 0 and at day 28 after the second dose. The sequence came from an adult in good health. The material was peripheral blood, obtained on day 0 of AZD1222 vaccination.

The CDR3 amino acid sequence is: CASSFSGGPPYGYTF. The nucleotide sequence is TGCGCCAGCAGCTTCTCCGGCGGTCCCCCCTATGGCTACACCTTC. The chain is encoded by TRBV5-1 joined to TRBJ1-2; no D gene call is confident. Taken from the germline V gene, the CDR1 and CDR2 loops are SGHRS and YFSETQ. From its cysteine to its phenylalanine, the CDR3 spans 15 amino acids. The sequence is cut down to CDR3 DNA, 45 bases in frame from base 1. V is clipped by 2 bases and J by 4 bases, and the sequence between their germline boundaries is 15 bases long.